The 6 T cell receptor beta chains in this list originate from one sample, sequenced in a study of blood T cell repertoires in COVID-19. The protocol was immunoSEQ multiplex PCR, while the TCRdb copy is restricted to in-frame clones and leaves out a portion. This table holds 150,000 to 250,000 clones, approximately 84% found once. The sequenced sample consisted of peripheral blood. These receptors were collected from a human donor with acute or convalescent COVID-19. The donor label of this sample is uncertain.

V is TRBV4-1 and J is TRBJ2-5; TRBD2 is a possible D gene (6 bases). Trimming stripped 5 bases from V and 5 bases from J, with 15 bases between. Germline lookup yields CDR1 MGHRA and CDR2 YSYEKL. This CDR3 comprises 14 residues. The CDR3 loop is CASSEGTFSETQYF. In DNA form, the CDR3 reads TGCGCCAGCAGCGAAGGGACTTTTAGCGAGACCCAGTACTTC.

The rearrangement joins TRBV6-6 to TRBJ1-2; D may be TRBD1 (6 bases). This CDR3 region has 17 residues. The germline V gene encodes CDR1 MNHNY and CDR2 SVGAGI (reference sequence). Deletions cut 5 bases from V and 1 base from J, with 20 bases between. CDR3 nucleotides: TGTGCCAGCAGTCAAACCACCCAGGGGAGGGGTAACTATGGCTACACCTTC. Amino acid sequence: CASSQTTQGRGNYGYTF.

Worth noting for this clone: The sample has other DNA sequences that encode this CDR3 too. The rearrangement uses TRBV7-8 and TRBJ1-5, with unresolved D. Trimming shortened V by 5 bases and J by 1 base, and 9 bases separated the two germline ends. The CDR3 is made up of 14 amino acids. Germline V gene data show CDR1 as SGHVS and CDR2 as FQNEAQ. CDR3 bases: TGTGCCAGCAGCCCTCAGGAAAGCAATCAGCCCCAGCATTTT. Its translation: CASSPQESNQPQHF.

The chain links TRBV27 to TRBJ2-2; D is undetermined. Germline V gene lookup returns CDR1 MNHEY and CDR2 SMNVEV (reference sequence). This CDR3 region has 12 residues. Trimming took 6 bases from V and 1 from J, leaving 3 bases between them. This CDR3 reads CASRRNTGELFF. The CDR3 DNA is TGTGCCAGCAGGAGGAACACCGGGGAGCTGTTTTTT.

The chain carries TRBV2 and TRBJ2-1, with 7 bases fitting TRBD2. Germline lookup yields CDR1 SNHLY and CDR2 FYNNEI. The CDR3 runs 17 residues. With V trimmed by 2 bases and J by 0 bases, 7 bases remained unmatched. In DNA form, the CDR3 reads TGTGCCAGCAGTGAAATAGCGGGCTACAGCTCCTACAATGAGCAGTTCTTC. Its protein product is CASSEIAGYSSYNEQFF.

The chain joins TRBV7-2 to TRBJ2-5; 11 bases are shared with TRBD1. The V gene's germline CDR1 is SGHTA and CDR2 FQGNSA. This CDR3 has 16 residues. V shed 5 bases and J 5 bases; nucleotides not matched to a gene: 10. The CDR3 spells CASSPGGQGAGETQYF. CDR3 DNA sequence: TGTGCCAGCAGCCCAGGTGGACAGGGGGCTGGGGAGACCCAGTACTTC.